This T cell receptor (beta chain) was observed in a study of beta chain features in type 1 diabetes. In regard to this clone: Its antigen remains unidentified.

Reverse transcription of all isolated RNA meant that expressed TCRB transcripts were sequenced. The repertoire was sequenced with immunoSEQ multiplex PCR; TCRdb's copy has only in-frame clones and lacks some. Found here are 250,000 to 350,000 clones, about 13% of them singletons; the top ten hold roughly 0.018%. CDR1 is MDHEN, CDR2 SYDVKM, per germline. This CDR3 is built from 12 residues. Trimming left V 8 bases short and J 6 bases short, with 13 bases between. A CD45RO/CCR7/CD25/CD127/CD95/CD27 panel sorted naive, central memory, regulatory and stem cell-like memory CD4+ cells. Every sorted population was more than 98% pure. Study observations and caveats: Moderate but significant shortening of TCRB CDR3s was recorded in all four CD4+ subsets from Type 1 diabetes patients. It was among patients, rather than healthy donors, that naive, central memory and Treg TCRB repertoires appeared more similar.

This receptor was obtained from a man aged 25 to 40 with type 1 diabetes. Sample: naive CD4+ T cells from blood. The chain couples TRBV28 to TRBJ1-2; possible D gene TRBD1, 6 bases. CDR3 sequence: CASALTGNGYTF. CDR3 nucleotide sequence: TGTGCCAGCGCCCTTACAGGGAATGGCTACACCTTC.